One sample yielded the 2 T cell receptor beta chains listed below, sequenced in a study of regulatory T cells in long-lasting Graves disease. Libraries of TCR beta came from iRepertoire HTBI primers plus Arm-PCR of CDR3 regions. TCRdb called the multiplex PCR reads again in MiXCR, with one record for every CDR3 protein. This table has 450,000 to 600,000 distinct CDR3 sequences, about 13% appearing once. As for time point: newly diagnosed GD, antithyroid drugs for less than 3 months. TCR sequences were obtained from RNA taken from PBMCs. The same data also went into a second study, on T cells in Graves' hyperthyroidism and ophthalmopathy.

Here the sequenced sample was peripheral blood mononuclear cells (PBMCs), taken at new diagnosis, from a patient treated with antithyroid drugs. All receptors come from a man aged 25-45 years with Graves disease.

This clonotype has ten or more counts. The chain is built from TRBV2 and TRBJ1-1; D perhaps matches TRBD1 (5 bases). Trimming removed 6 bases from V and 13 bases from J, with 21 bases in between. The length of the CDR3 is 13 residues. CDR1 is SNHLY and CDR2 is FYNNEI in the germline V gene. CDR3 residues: CASRLDGGKWVFF. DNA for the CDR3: TGTGCCAGCAGACTCGACGGGGGGAAGTGGGTTTTCTTT. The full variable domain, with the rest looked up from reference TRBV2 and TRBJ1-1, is EPEVTQTPSHQVTQMGQEVILRCVPISNHLYFYWYRQILGQKVEFLVSFYNNEISEKSEIFDDQFSVERPDGSNFTLKIRSTKLEDSAMYFCASRLDGGKWVFFGQGTRLTVV.

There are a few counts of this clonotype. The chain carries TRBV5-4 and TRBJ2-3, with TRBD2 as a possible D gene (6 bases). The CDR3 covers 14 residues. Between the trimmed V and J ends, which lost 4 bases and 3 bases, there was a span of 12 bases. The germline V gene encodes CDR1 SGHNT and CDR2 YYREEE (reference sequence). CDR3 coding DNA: TGTGCCAGCAGCGCACGTGGACTAACAGATACGCAGTATTTT. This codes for CASSARGLTDTQYF.